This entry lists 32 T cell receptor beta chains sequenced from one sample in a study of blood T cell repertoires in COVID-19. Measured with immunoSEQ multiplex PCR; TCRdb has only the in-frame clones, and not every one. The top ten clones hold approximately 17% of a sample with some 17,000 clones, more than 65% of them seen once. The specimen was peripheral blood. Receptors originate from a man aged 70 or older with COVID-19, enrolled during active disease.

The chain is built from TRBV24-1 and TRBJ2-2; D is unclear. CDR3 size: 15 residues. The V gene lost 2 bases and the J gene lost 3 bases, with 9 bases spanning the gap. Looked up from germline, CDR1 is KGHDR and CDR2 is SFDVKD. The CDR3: CATSDSGPYTGELFF. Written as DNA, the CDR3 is TGTGCCACCAGTGATTCTGGGCCCTACACCGGGGAGCTGTTTTTT.

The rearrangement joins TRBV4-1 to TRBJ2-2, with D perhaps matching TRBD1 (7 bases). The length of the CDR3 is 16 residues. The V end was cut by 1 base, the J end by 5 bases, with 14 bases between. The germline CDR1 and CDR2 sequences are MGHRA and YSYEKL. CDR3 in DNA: TGCGCCAGCAGCCAAGGACACAGGGGAGGTACCGGGGAGCTGTTTTTT. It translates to CASSQGHRGGTGELFF.

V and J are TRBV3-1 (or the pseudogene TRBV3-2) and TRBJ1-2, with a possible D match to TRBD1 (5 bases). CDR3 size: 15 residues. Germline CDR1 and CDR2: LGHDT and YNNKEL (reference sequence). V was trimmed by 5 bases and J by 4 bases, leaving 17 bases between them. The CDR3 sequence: CASSVGTPGAYGYTF. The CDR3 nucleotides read TGTGCCAGCAGCGTAGGGACTCCCGGAGCCTATGGCTACACCTTC.

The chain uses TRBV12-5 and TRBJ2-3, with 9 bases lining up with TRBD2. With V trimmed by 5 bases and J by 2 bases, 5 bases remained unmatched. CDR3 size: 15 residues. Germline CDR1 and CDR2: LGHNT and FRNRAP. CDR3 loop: CASGNQRGATDTQYF. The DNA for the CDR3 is TGTGCTAGTGGTAACCAGCGGGGGGCCACAGATACGCAGTATTTT.

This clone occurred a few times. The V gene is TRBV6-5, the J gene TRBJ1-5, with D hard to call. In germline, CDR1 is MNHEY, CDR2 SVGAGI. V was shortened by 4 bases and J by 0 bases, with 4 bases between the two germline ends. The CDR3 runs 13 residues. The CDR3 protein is CASSSDSNQPQHF. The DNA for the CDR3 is TGTGCCAGCAGTTCAGATAGCAATCAGCCCCAGCATTTT.

This chain's CDR3 is CASLAGVLSEQFF. CDR3 nucleotide sequence: TGCGCCAGCCTAGCGGGAGTCTTAAGTGAGCAGTTCTTC. The genes are TRBV10-2 and TRBJ2-1, with 10 nucleotides matching TRBD2. This CDR3 is built from 13 residues. Germline V gene data show CDR1 as WSHSY and CDR2 as SAAADI. Trimming removed 8 bases from V and 9 bases from J; junction bases left unmatched: 7.

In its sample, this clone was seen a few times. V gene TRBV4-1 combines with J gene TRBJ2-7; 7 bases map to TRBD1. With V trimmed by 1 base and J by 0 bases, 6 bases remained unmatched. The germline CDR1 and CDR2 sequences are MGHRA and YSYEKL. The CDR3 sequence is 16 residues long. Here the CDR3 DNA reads TGCGCCAGCAGCCAAGGGGCAGACAGGGTCTCCTACGAGCAGTACTTC. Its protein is CASSQGADRVSYEQYF.

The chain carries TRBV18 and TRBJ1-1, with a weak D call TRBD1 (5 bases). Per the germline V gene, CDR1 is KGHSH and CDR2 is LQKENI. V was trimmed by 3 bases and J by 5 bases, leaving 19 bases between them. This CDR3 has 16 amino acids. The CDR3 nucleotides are TGTGCCAGCTCACCTCAGGGCAACTTAGGGATAACTGAAGCTTTCTTT. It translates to CASSPQGNLGITEAFF.

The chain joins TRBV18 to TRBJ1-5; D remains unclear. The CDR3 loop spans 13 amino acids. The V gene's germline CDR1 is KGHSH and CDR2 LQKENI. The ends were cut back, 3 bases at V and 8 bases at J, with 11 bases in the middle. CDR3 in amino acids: CASSPPGVKPQHF. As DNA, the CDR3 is TGTGCCAGCTCACCCCCGGGAGTTAAGCCCCAGCATTTT.

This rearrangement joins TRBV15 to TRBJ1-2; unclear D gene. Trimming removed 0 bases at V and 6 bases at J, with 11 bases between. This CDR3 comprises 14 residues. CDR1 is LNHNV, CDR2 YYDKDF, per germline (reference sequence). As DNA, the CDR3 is TGTGCCACCAGCAGAGATCGCGGTCTCCATGGCTACACCTTC. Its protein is CATSRDRGLHGYTF.

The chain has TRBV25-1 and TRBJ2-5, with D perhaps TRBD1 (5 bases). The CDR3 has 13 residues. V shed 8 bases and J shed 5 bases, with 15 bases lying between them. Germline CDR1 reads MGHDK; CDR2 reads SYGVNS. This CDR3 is CASGYRRQETQYF. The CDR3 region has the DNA TGTGCCAGCGGATACAGGAGACAGGAGACCCAGTACTTC. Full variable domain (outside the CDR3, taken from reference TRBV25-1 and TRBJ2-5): EADIYQTPRYLVIGTGKKITLECSQTMGHDKMYWYQQDPGMELHLIHYSYGVNSTEKGDLSSESTVSRIRTEHFPLTLESARPSHTSQYLCASGYRRQETQYFGPGTRLLVL.

CDR3 amino acids: CASSLVYYNEQFF. The CDR3 DNA follows: TGTGCCAGCAGTTTAGTATACTACAATGAGCAGTTCTTC. The chain couples TRBV12-3 or TRBV12-4 to TRBJ2-1, with no clear D. V shed 1 base and J shed 3 bases, with 4 bases lying between them. The CDR3 is made up of 13 amino acids.

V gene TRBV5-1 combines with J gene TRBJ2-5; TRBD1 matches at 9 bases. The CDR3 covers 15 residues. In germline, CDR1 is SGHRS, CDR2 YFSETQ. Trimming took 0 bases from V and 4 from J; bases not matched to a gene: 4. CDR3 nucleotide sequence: TGCGCCAGCAGCTTGGCCGGACAGGGGATAGAGACCCAGTACTTC. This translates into CASSLAGQGIETQYF.

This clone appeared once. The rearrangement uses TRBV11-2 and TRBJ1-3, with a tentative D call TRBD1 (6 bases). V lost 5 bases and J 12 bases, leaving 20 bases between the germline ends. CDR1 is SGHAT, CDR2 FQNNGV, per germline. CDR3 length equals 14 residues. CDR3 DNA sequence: TGTGCCAGCAGCGAAGCAGGGGTTTCCGCCGACATATATTTT. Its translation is CASSEAGVSADIYF. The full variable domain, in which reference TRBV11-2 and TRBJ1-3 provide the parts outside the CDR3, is EAGVAQSPRYKIIEKRQSVAFWCNPISGHATLYWYQQILGQGPKLLIQFQNNGVVDDSQLPKDRFSAERLKGVDSTLKIQPAKLEDSAVYLCASSEAGVSADIYFGEGSWLTVV.

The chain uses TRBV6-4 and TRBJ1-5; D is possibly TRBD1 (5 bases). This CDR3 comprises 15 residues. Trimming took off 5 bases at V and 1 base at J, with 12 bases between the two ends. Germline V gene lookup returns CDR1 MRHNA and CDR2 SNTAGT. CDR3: CASSPWGGSNQPQHF. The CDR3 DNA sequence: TGTGCCAGCAGTCCCTGGGGCGGAAGCAATCAGCCCCAGCATTTT.

As DNA, the CDR3 is TGTGCCAGCAGCCCCAGGGACTATGTCTACGAGCAGTACTTC. It specifies CASSPRDYVYEQYF. The V call is TRBV9, the J call TRBJ2-7, with 7 bases aligning to TRBD2. Germline CDR1 and CDR2: SGDLS and YYNGEE. V gave up 4 bases and J gave up 3 bases; unmatched junction bases: 7. This CDR3 contains 14 residues.

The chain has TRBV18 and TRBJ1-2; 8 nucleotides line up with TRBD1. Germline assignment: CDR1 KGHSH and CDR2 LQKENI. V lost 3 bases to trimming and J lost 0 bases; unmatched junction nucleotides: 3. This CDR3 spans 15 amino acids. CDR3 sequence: CASSPGTGPNYGYTF. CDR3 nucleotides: TGTGCCAGCTCACCTGGGACAGGACCTAACTATGGCTACACCTTC.

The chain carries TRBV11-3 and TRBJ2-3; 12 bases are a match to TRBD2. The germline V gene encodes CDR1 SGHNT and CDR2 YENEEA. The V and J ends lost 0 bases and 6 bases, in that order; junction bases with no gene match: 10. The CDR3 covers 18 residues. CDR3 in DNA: TGTGCCAGCAGCTTAGATGGATCTCTAGCGGGAGGGCCTGATACGCAGTATTTT. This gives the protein CASSLDGSLAGGPDTQYF.

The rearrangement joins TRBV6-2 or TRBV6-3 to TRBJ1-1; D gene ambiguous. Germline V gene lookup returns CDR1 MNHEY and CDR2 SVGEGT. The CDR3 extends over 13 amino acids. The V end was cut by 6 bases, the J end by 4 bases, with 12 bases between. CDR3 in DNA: TGTGCCAGCAGCTTCGAGGAGGGCACTGAAGCTTTCTTT. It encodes CASSFEEGTEAFF.

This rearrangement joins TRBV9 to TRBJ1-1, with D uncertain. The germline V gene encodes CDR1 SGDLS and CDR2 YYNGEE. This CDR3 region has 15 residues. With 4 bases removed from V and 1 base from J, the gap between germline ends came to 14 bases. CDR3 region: CASSIMGFSNTEAFF. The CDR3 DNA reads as TGTGCCAGCAGCATAATGGGCTTTTCGAACACTGAAGCTTTCTTT.

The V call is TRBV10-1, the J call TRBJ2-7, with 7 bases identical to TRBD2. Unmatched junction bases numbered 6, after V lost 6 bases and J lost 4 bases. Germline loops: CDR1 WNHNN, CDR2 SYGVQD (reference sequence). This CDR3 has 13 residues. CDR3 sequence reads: CASSTAGIYEQYF. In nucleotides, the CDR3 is TGCGCCAGCAGCACAGCGGGAATATACGAGCAGTACTTC.

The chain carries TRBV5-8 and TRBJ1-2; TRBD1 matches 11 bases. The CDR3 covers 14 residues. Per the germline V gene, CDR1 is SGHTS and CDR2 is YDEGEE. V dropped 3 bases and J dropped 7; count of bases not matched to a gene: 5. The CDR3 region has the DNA TGTGCCAGCAGCTCCGGACAGGGGGCGATTGGCTACACCTTC. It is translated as CASSSGQGAIGYTF. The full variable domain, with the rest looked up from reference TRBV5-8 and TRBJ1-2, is EAGVTQSPTHLIKTRGQQATLRCSPISGHTSVYWYQQALGLGLQFLLWYDEGEERNRGNFPPRFSGRQFPNYSSELNVNALELEDSALYLCASSSGQGAIGYTFGSGTRLTVV.

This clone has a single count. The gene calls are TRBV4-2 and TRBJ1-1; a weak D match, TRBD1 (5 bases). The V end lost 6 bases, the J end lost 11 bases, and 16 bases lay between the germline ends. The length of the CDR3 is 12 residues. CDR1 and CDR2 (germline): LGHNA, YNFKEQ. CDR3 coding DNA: TGTGCCAGCAGTTCGGCCAGGGAAACGGCTTTCTTT. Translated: CASSSARETAFF.

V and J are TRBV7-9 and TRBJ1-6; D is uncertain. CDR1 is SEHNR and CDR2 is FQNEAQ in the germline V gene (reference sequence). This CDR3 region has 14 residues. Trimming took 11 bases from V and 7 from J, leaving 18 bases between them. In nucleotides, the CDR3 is TGTGCCGTTCAGCTAAGGGAGGGCAATTCACCCCTCCACTTT. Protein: CAVQLREGNSPLHF. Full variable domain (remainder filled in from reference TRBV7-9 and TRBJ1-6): DTGVSQNPRHKITKRGQNVTFRCDPISEHNRLYWYRQTLGQGPEFLTYFQNEAQLEKSRLLSDRFSAERPKGSFSTLEIQRTEQGDSAMYLCAVQLREGNSPLHFGNGTRLTVT.

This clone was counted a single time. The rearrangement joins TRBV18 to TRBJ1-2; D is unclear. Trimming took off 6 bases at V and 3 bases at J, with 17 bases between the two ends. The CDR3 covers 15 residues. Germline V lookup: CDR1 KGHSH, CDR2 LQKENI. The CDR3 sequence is CASSPGPPRDYGYTF. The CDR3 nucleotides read TGTGCCAGCTCCCCCGGACCGCCGAGGGACTATGGCTACACCTTC.

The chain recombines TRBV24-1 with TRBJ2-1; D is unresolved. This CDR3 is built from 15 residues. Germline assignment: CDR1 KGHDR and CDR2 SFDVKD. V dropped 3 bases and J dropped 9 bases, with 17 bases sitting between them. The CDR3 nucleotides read TGTGCCACCAGTGATCCTGCCACCACTGCACTTGAGCAGTTCTTC. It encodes CATSDPATTALEQFF.

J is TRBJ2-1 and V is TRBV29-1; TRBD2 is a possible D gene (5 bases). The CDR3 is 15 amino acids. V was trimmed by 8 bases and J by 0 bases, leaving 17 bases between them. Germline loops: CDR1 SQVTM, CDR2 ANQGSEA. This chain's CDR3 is CSYLPAESSYNEQFF. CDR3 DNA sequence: TGCAGCTATCTTCCAGCGGAAAGCTCCTACAATGAGCAGTTCTTC.

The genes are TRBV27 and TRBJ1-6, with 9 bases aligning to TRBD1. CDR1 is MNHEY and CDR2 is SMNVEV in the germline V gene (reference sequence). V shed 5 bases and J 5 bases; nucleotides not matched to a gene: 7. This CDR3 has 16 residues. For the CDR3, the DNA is TGTGCCAGCAGTCGCGGGACAGGGAGGGATAATTCACCCCTCCACTTT. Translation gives CASSRGTGRDNSPLHF.

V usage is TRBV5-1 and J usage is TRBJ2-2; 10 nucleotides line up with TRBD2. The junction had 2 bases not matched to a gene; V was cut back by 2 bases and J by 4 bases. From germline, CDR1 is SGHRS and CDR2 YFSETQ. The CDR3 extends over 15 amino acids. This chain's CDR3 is CASSLAGGTTGELFF. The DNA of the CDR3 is TGCGCCAGCAGCTTAGCGGGGGGGACCACCGGGGAGCTGTTTTTT.

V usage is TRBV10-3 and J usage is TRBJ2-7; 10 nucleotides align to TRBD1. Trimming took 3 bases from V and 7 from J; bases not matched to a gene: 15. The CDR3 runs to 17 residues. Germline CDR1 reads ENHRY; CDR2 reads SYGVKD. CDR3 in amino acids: CAISDLSRDRGSWEQYF. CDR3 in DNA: TGTGCCATCAGTGACCTCAGCAGGGACAGGGGATCTTGGGAGCAGTACTTC.

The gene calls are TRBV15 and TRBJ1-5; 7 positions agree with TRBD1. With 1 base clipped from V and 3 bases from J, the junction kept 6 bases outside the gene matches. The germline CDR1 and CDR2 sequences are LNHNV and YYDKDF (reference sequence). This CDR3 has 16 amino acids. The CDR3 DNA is TGTGCCACCAGCAGAGTGCGACAGGGTGTCAATCAGCCCCAGCATTTT. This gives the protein CATSRVRQGVNQPQHF. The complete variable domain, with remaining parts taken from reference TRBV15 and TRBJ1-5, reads DAMVIQNPRYQVTQFGKPVTLSCSQTLNHNVMYWYQQKSSQAPKLLFHYYDKDFNNEADTPDNFQSRRPNTSFCFLDIRSPGLGDTAMYLCATSRVRQGVNQPQHFGDGTRLSIL.

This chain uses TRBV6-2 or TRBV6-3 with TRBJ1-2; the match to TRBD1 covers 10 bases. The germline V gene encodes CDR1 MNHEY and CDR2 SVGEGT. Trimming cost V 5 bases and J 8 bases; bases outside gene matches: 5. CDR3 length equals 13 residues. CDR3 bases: TGTGCCAGCAGTACCCGGACAGGGGGAGGCTACACCTTC. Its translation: CASSTRTGGGYTF.